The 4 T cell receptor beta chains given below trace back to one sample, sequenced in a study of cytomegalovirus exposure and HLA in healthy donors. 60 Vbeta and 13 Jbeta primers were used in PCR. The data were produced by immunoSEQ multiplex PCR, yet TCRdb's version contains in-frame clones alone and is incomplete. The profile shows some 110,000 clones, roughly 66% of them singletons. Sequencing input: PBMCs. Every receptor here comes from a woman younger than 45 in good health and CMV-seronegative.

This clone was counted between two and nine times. The CDR3 sequence: CASSSGTSGRRVTDTQYF. CDR3 DNA sequence: TGTGCCAGCAGTTCAGGGACTAGCGGGAGGAGGGTCACAGATACGCAGTATTTT. The J gene is TRBJ2-3, the V gene TRBV27; TRBD2 matches at 15 bases. The CDR3 loop spans 18 amino acids. The V gene's germline CDR1 is MNHEY and CDR2 SMNVEV (reference sequence). V was clipped by 4 bases and J by 2 bases; unmatched bases: 7.

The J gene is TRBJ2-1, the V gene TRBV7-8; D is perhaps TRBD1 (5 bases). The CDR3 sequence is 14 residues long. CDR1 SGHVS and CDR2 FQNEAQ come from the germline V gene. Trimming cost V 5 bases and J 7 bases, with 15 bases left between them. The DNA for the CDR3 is TGTGCCAGCAGCCTAGGACGTCCAGGGAATGAGCAGTTCTTC. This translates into CASSLGRPGNEQFF.

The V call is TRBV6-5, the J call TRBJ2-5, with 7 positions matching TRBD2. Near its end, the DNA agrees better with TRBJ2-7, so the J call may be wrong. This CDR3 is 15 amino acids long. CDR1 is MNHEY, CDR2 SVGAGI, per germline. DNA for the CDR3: TGTGCCAGCAGTTACTCCGCGGGAGCCGGTTACGAGCAGTACTTC. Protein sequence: CASSYSAGAGYEQYF.

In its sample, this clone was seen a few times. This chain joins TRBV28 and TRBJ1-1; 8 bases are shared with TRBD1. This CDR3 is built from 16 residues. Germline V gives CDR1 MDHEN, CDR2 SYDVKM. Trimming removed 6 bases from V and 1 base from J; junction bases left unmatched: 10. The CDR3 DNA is TGTGCCAGCAGCTTGACAGGGGCGCGGAGGAACACTGAAGCTTTCTTT. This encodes CASSLTGARRNTEAFF.